Listed here is a single TCR beta chain. These data come from a study of OX40 agonist ivuxolimab in advanced cancers. Across the study: Prior therapy, whether anti-PD-1, anti-PD-L1 or anti-CTLA-4, was allowed, and roughly 40% had some.

It was autoimmune disease history or systemic immunosuppression that excluded patients. Measured with immunoSEQ multiplex PCR; TCRdb has only the in-frame clones, and not every one. This table holds tens of thousands of clones, more than 85% found once. Sequencing used CD4+ or CD8+ T cells sorted from blood, obtained in a trial of the OX40 agonist ivuxolimab. The receptor was derived from an adult with an advanced solid tumor such as melanoma, head and neck, liver or kidney cancer.

The DNA for the CDR3 is TGTGCCACCAGCAGAGATGTAGCGAGAGGGTACAATGAGCAGTTCTTC. Protein product: CATSRDVARGYNEQFF. The rearrangement uses TRBV15 and TRBJ2-1, with D perhaps matching TRBD2 (5 bases). Germline CDR1 and CDR2: LNHNV and YYDKDF (reference sequence). The length of the CDR3 is 16 residues. V was trimmed by 0 bases and J by 4 bases, leaving 13 bases between them.